A selection of T cell receptor beta chains follows, all from one sample in a study of T cell responses to AZD1222 COVID-19 vaccine. Clones were sequenced by immunoSEQ multiplex PCR, and TCRdb holds only the in-frame ones, with some missing. The data show about 150,000 clones, 85% to 90% seen once. The sample consisted of peripheral blood, taken 28 days after the second AZD1222 dose. The receptors derive from an adult who received the AZD1222 COVID-19 vaccine. CDR3s include the opening cysteine and the closing phenylalanine or tryptophan. D genes are given only for firm matches.

v_call	j_call	d_call	cdr3_aa
TRBV20-1	TRBJ1-6	NA	CSASLGQIYNSPLHF
TRBV6-1	TRBJ1-2	NA	CASSEALVTANYGYTF
TRBV21-1	TRBJ2-1	NA	CASSKAQLRQSYNEQFF
TRBV5-1	TRBJ1-1	NA	CASSLAIGVDTEAFF
TRBV6-2/TRBV6-3	TRBJ2-7	NA	CASSPAGSYEQYF
TRBV6-1	TRBJ2-4	NA	CASSEWGQGLIAGGVAKNIQYF
TRBV30	TRBJ1-6	NA	CAWNRESSYNSPLHF
TRBV12-3/TRBV12-4	TRBJ2-4	NA	CASSLIGENIQYF
TRBV6-1	TRBJ2-7	TRBD2	CASSQLAGGGNEQYF
TRBV12-3/TRBV12-4	TRBJ2-7	NA	CASSPTVYEQYF
TRBV7-9	TRBJ2-7	TRBD2	CASSPGGVRVHEQYF
TRBV7-8	TRBJ2-1	TRBD2	CASSLPTGTSGRDSSYNEQFF
TRBV2	TRBJ1-5	NA	CASRVDRNQPQHF
TRBV5-4	TRBJ2-1	TRBD1	CASSLAGGDYNEQFF
TRBV12-2	TRBJ1-1	NA	CASRSSPGMNTEAFF
TRBV5-4	TRBJ2-2	TRBD2	CASSLAQLAGTGELFF